The 5 T cell receptor beta chains listed next were all sequenced from one sample in a study of blood T cell repertoires in COVID-19. The protocol was immunoSEQ multiplex PCR, while the TCRdb copy is restricted to in-frame clones and leaves out a portion. The sample carries over 65,000 clones, roughly 90% recorded once. The sequenced material came from peripheral blood. Receptor source: a woman aged 55-75 years with acute or convalescent COVID-19.

V gene TRBV19 combines with J gene TRBJ1-1; no firm D call. CDR1 is LNHDA, CDR2 SQIVND, per germline (reference sequence). The CDR3 has 13 residues. V lost 3 bases to trimming and J lost 1 base, with 6 bases between them. CDR3 in amino acids: CASSIKRNTEAFF. CDR3 coding DNA: TGTGCCAGTAGTATTAAGAGGAACACTGAAGCTTTCTTT.

This clone turned up a few times. CDR3 sequence reads: CASSMRAVLPQPQHF. As DNA, the CDR3 is TGTGCCAGTAGTATGCGGGCCGTCCTACCCCAGCCCCAGCATTTT. The chain is built from TRBV19 and TRBJ1-5; D is unclear. The germline V gene encodes CDR1 LNHDA and CDR2 SQIVND (reference sequence). This CDR3 contains 15 residues. Trimming took 3 bases from V and 7 from J, leaving 16 bases between them.

V and J are TRBV28 and TRBJ2-2; D is undetermined. CDR3 length: 13 residues. Trimming removed 3 bases from V and 8 bases from J, with 10 bases in between. The germline CDR1 and CDR2 sequences are MDHEN and SYDVKM. This CDR3 reads CASSLSIEGELFF. The CDR3 region has the DNA TGTGCCAGCAGTTTGAGTATCGAGGGGGAGCTGTTTTTT.

V gene TRBV18 combines with J gene TRBJ1-1, with 10 positions matching TRBD1. The germline V gene has CDR1 KGHSH and CDR2 LQKENI. V gave up 3 bases and J gave up 6 bases; unmatched junction bases: 1. This CDR3 contains 13 residues. As DNA, the CDR3 is TGTGCCAGCTCACCCGGGACAGGGGCTGAAGCTTTCTTT. Amino acid sequence: CASSPGTGAEAFF.

The gene calls are TRBV15 and TRBJ1-6; possibly TRBD1 for D (5 bases). From germline, CDR1 is LNHNV and CDR2 YYDKDF (reference sequence). There are 14 residues in the CDR3. Between the trimmed V and J ends, which lost 6 bases and 6 bases, there was a span of 12 bases. The CDR3 sequence: CATSTQGANSPLHF. The CDR3 nucleotides read TGTGCCACCAGTACCCAGGGTGCTAATTCACCCCTCCACTTT.